This TCR beta chain was identified in a study of blood T cell repertoires in COVID-19. Sequencing was performed with immunoSEQ multiplex PCR; in TCRdb, only in-frame clones are kept and a portion is missing. The sample contains roughly 100,000 clones, roughly 71% of which appear only once. Per germline, CDR1 MNHNY and CDR2 SVGAGI (reference sequence). Losses at the gene ends were 5 bases for V and 3 bases for J; bases not matched to a gene: 3. The CDR3 loop spans 14 amino acids. The sequence came from a woman older than 75 with acute or convalescent COVID-19. The material sequenced was peripheral blood. The gene calls are TRBV6-6 and TRBJ1-5; the match to TRBD1 covers 8 bases. The CDR3 nucleotides are TGTGCCAGCAGTAAGACAGGGGTCAATCAGCCCCAGCATTTT. It is translated as CASSKTGVNQPQHF.